The 3 T cell receptor beta chains reported below all come from one sample, sequenced in a study of cytomegalovirus exposure and HLA in healthy donors. PCR was performed using 60 Vbeta and 13 Jbeta primers. Only in-frame clones appear in the TCRdb table, and some are missing; sequencing was by immunoSEQ multiplex PCR. This table has some 99,000 clones, around 77% appearing once. The sample consisted of PBMCs. The receptors here all came from a female donor in good health and CMV-seronegative.

V gene TRBV2 combines with J gene TRBJ1-5, with unresolved D. The CDR3 runs to 15 residues. Looked up from germline, CDR1 is SNHLY and CDR2 is FYNNEI. The germline V and J ends were trimmed by 8 bases and 4 bases, with 18 bases remaining between them. CDR3 loop: CASGEGRTDNQPQHF. The CDR3 DNA reads TGTGCCAGCGGGGAGGGCAGAACGGATAATCAGCCCCAGCATTTT.

J is TRBJ1-1 and V is TRBV4-1, with 8 bases matching TRBD1. The junction had 6 bases not matched to a gene; V was cut back by 3 bases and J by 3 bases. The CDR3 consists of 15 residues. The germline V gene encodes CDR1 MGHRA and CDR2 YSYEKL. This CDR3 is CASSHGQGGYTEAFF. The CDR3 bases are TGCGCCAGCAGCCATGGACAGGGAGGGTACACTGAAGCTTTCTTT.

Regarding this clone: Other DNA sequences in this specimen translate into the identical CDR3. The rearrangement uses TRBV4-2 and TRBJ1-2, with TRBD1 as a possible D gene (6 bases). Trimming cost V 3 bases and J 8 bases, with 10 bases left between them. Germline assignment: CDR1 LGHNA and CDR2 YNFKEQ. The CDR3 loop spans 12 amino acids. CDR3 loop: CASSQNRDGYTF. CDR3 DNA sequence: TGTGCCAGCAGCCAGAACAGGGACGGCTACACCTTC.